A selection of T cell receptor beta chains follows, all from one sample in a study of glioma-infiltrating T cells. TCRdb passed the multiplex PCR reads through MiXCR, listing each CDR3 protein once. Of a few hundred thousand distinct CDR3 sequences listed, roughly two fifths are singletons. The material sequenced was glioma tissue, nonneoplastic brain tissue, or PBMCs (not recorded which). Every receptor here comes from a human donor with low-grade glioma or glioblastoma, undergoing nonglioma brain surgery, or in good health (not recorded which). CDR3s include the opening cysteine and the closing phenylalanine or tryptophan.

J gene	V gene	CDR3 length	CDR3 protein
TRBJ2-3	TRBV7-2	20	CASSLGRLAGLPPSTDTEYF
TRBJ2-5	TRBV29-1	12	CSVDDRDETQCF
TRBJ2-1	TRBV15	12	CATSNGGQGGFF
TRBJ1-1	TRBV7-3	14	CASSRTGGVTEAFF
TRBJ2-1	TRBV7-2	18	CASSYTGTSGSGYNEQFF
TRBJ1-1	TRBV7-9	12	CASSPTRMEAFF
TRBJ2-3	TRBV6-6	16	CASSPGQAASTDTQYF
TRBJ1-2	TRBV19	14	CASTTDYRVPGYTF
TRBJ1-6	TRBV4-1	16	CASRQGGGKNNSPLHF
TRBJ2-1	TRBV6-1	15	CAIYQGIGYYKEQFF
TRBJ2-2	TRBV24-1	16	CATSDPGQGRGGELFF
TRBJ2-1	TRBV4-2	16	CASSQDPGLAGNEQFF
TRBJ1-3	TRBV20-1	14	CPAWSLAGRNTIYF
TRBJ1-2	TRBV28	11	CASKGDYGYTF
TRBJ2-3	TRBV20-1	13	CSARVPVGHTQYF
TRBJ2-7	TRBV5-8	14	CASSSRDTAYEQYF
TRBJ2-1	TRBV20-1	16	CSARDPGLAGGNEQFF
TRBJ2-7	TRBV27	17	CASSPANLWTGNYEQYF
TRBJ2-3	TRBV5-1	13	CACSSIPTDTQYF
TRBJ1-1	TRBV5-4	15	CASSSAGGTNTEAFF
TRBJ1-1	TRBV27	16	CASSLFAGNQNTEASF
TRBJ2-1	TRBV20-1	15	CSARTSGRRYNEQFF
TRBJ2-7	TRBV28	16	CASSPSWRVSTYEQYF
TRBJ2-1	TRBV14	15	CASSQDVQGFYEQFF
TRBJ1-1	TRBV10-3	11	CATKGSTEAFF
TRBJ1-5	TRBV28	20	CASSLKRRDRGGGSNQPQHF
TRBJ2-3	TRBV18	13	CASSPAGTDTQYF
TRBJ1-2	TRBV12-3/TRBV12-4	14	CASTLGAGGYGYTF
TRBJ2-7	TRBV24-1	14	CATSDTGRSYEQYF
TRBJ2-3	TRBV15	12	CATNLSGDTQYF
TRBJ2-7	TRBV7-7	13	CASSLGPQGEQYF
TRBJ2-3	TRBV20-1	16	CSARGTSGRFADTQYF
TRBJ2-7	TRBV6-2/TRBV6-3	15	CAIHDPRDSSYEQYF
TRBJ2-7	TRBV11-2	14	CASSLDGPLDEQYF
TRBJ2-2	TRBV28	14	CASTSGPNTGELFF
TRBJ2-1	TRBV7-3	15	CASSPGGRTGGEQFF
TRBJ2-1	TRBV6-1	15	CASSSTAGVYNEQFF
TRBJ2-1	TRBV12-3/TRBV12-4	15	CASSLLLARLNEQFF
TRBJ2-7	TRBV28	14	CASRAGGRSYEQYF
TRBJ2-1	TRBV5-1	15	CASSPMWGGLNEQFF
TRBJ2-2	TRBV6-1	13	CASRRQGAGELFF
TRBJ2-3	TRBV6-2/TRBV6-3	17	CASSSIGAARATDTRYF
TRBJ2-1	TRBV5-4	15	CASWLLSGEYNEQFF
TRBJ2-3	TRBV24-1	14	CATSAIAGTDTQYF
TRBJ2-3	TRBV7-2	15	CASSLMVTDTDTQYF
TRBJ1-3	TRBV28	15	CASSRGHVSGNTIYF
TRBJ2-1	TRBV11-1	16	CASSLLLGTVNNEQFF
TRBJ2-7	TRBV7-2	14	CASSSTEGSYEQYF
TRBJ2-1	TRBV7-9	15	CASSTLRLLYNEQFF
-	TRBV19	16	CASSTMTGGAPYEQYF
TRBJ2-2	TRBV28	16	CASSLISRANTGELFF
TRBJ2-7	TRBV4-1	15	CASSFRTSGGYEQYF